Listed below are T cell receptor beta chains from one sample, sequenced in a study of monozygotic twins with inflammatory bowel disease. TCRdb re-called the 5' RACE reads and shows each CDR3 protein once, DNA omitted. Its listing shows about 160,000 distinct CDR3 sequences. The source material was blood. The receptors were sampled from a human donor with ulcerative colitis or Crohn's disease, or a healthy co-twin of an affected twin (not recorded which). Both conserved end residues are part of each CDR3.

V gene	J gene	CDR3 protein
TRBV7-9	TRBJ2-7	CASMGGLTYEQYF
TRBV2	TRBJ2-3	CASSEAAHENTDTQYF
TRBV5-4	TRBJ2-7	CASSSQSPYEQYF
TRBV20-1	TRBJ1-6	CSAMRTATNSPLHF
TRBV15	TRBJ1-6	CATSRVTDTSPLHF
TRBV10-3	TRBJ1-3	CAISEPYGGRSGNTIYF
TRBV6-6	TRBJ2-7	CASSDSRYEQYF
TRBV20-1	TRBJ1-5	CSAPGGSQNSNQPQHF
TRBV27	TRBJ2-3	CASRLFRGLSTDTQYF
TRBV5-1	TRBJ2-7	CASSQRGDYEQYF
TRBV7-9	TRBJ2-5	CASSPGTNQETQYF
TRBV19	TRBJ1-1	CASIRRRGQGLNTEAFF